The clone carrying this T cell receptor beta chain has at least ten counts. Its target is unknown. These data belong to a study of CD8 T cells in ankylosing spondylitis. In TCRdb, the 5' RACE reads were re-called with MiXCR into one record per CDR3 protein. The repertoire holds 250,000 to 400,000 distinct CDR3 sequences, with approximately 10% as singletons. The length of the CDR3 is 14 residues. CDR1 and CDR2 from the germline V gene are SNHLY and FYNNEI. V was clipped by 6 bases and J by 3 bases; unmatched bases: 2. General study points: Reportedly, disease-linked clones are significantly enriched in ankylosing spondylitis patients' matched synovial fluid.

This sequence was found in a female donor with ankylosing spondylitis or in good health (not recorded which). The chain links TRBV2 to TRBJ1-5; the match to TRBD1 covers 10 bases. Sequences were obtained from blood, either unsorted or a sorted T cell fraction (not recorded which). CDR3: CASRGTGVNQPQHF. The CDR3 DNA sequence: TGTGCCAGCAGAGGGACAGGGGTCAATCAGCCCCAGCATTTT.